Listed here is a single TCR beta chain. This clone showed up just once. It has no known antigen specificity. No much larger clone is present one base from it, and per-base qualities are unavailable. TCR CDR3 regions were amplified from genomic DNA by multiplex PCR using the deep immunoSEQ assay. Extracted genomic DNA from each cell subset was distributed evenly across all wells of several immunoSEQ 96-well plates, and each plate was treated as a replicate. Each replicate PCR for sorted subsets received roughly 0.2 ug genomic DNA, equal to some 32,000 T cell genomes. Purified libraries were quantified with a Qubit 3.0 fluorometer, sized on a Bioanalyzer 2100, and re-quantified with the KAPA Library Quantification kit. A separate single-read 150-cycle Illumina NextSeq 550 flow cell was used to sequence each immunoSEQ 96-well plate. Processing in the source paper ran as follows. Because the immunoSEQ output included only junctional sequences and no quality scores, the filtering could not be the same as the filtering used for full-length reads. To assign V/J genes and CDR3, sequences were annotated against IMGT germline references using PyIR, a Python wrapper for IgBLAST v1.9. Any read was removed if the V/J assignment was weak (E-value above 1e-6), the CDR3 was missing, or the read contained stop codons, out-of-frame junctions, or ambiguous translated residues. V3J clonotypes were defined as sequences sharing the same inferred V gene, J gene, and CDR3 amino acid sequence. Percentage overlap between repertoires was calculated by dividing the number of shared unique clonotypes by the size of the smaller repertoire. Repertoire richness was assessed with RTK rarefaction, the Chao1 estimator, and Recon v2.1 estimates of unobserved clonotypes. Generation probabilities for all TCRbeta clonotypes obtained by the gDNA method from four donors were computed using OLGA. TCRdb limited this immuneACCESS table to in-frame rearrangements with V and J called. A share of clones is missing; checked studies link under half to unresolved V genes, and the rest is unexplained. The DNA gave D and trimming, while V, J and clone size come from that table. For this sample there are about 2.2 million clones; approximately 94% appear just once. The biggest ten clones account for 1.5% to 2% of the sample.

The data are from a study of shared clonotypes between healthy human individuals (dated by TCRdb to 2020 to 2022). In the study overall: A couple of women and three men aged 18 to 49 years were included in the cohort. Libraries were prepared and TCR repertoires were sequenced by different laboratories using diverse techniques, in order to increase sequencing depth and limit assay-specific biases. Leukapheresis yielded between about 0.9 and 9 billion PBMCs per donor. To estimate repertoire size and how much clonotype sharing occurs between individuals, the study deeply sequenced the blood TCR repertoires of 5 or 6 healthy adults. Per donor, three plates each were used for CD4 naive and CD4 memory, two for CD8 naive, and one for CD8 memory.

CD8 naive samples were obtained by positive selection for CCR7 among CD45RO-negative cells, yielding a CD45RA+CCR7+ population from which TemRA cells were excluded. The donors were healthy, HIV-negative adults who had no recently reported acute infections or vaccinations. Every donor was a Caucasian adult residing in Nashville, Tennessee, USA. Blood was collected by leukapheresis, and PBMCs were isolated by Ficoll-Histopaque density gradient centrifugation and then cryopreserved in liquid nitrogen vapor phase. Purity and quantity of every magnetically sorted T cell population were checked by analytical flow cytometry. Genomic DNA was isolated from every sorted fraction and measured by UV absorbance on a Nanodrop 2000c. CDR1 and CDR2 were assigned from the germline V gene (reference sequence) as MNHEY and SMNVEV. From the cysteine up to the phenylalanine, the CDR3 has a length of 18 residues. Just CDR3 DNA is preserved here, 54 bases in frame from base 1. The junction shows trimming of 1 base on V and 6 bases on J, and the gene matches do not reach 12 bases of it.

On the study overall, not on this receptor specifically: Sharing across several donors was observed for approximately 5% of naive CD4, less than 4% of naive CD8, 2% to 2.5% of memory CD4, and around 0.4% of memory CD8 clonotypes. Rarefaction of sorted-subset datasets indicated incomplete sequencing despite the large sequencing depth. Based on pairwise subsampling, the degree of clonotype sharing among donors was expected to be affected by sequencing depth. Estimated clonotype richness was generally larger for naive than for memory subsets. The genetic and exposure-history diversity represented was limited by the small number of donors. Clonotypes shared by all four sorted-subset donors showed higher generation probabilities than non-shared clonotypes. Only blood was sampled, and tissue TCR repertoires likely differ from those in blood.

The sequencing sample was made of naive CD8+ T cells from PBMCs. Reading the label with the study, this specimen's cell subset or site is: CD45RA+CCR7+. Here the chain combines TRBV27 and TRBJ2-7; the central 13 bases match TRBD2. This TCR derives from a man aged 18 to 30 in good health. Some clones in this sample may be carry-over from other donors' samples. The nucleotide sequence reads TGTGCCAGCAGTTTATTGGGGACTAGCGGGGTGCTTTTCCTCGAGCAGTACTTC. Its amino acids are CASSLLGTSGVLFLEQYF.